The 4 T cell receptor beta chains given below trace back to one sample, sequenced in a study of T-cell reconstitution after alpha-beta-depleted transplantation in children. For TCRbeta, the library was prepared with unique molecular identifiers. From the PCR reads, TCRdb called clonotypes with MiXCR, one entry per CDR3 protein. The table includes some 840,000 distinct CDR3 sequences, about 15% detected once. Sequencing used PBMCs, mostly from graft donor cells, obtained 360 days after TCRalphabeta/CD19-depleted stem cell transplant. These TCRs come from a male patient between 5 and 17 years old who had a stem cell transplant for acute lymphoblastic leukemia, so the T cells may come from the graft donor.

V is TRBV7-8 and J is TRBJ1-1; 9 bases are shared with TRBD1. With 1 base clipped from V and 4 bases from J, the junction kept 16 bases outside the gene matches. The CDR3 runs 19 residues. Germline lookup yields CDR1 SGHVS and CDR2 FQNEAQ. CDR3 sequence: CASSLGSKRNRGLSTEAFF. The CDR3 nucleotides are TGTGCCAGCAGCTTAGGCTCTAAGCGTAACAGGGGGCTGAGCACTGAAGCTTTCTTT.

This chain joins TRBV20-1 and TRBJ1-5; no firm D call. This CDR3 spans 11 amino acids. V gave up 6 bases and J gave up 6 bases, with 9 bases separating them. The V gene's germline CDR1 is DFQATT and CDR2 SNEGSKA (reference sequence). CDR3: CSATRAQPQHF. The CDR3 coding sequence is TGCAGTGCCACTAGGGCTCAGCCCCAGCATTTT.

This clonotype was seen more than once but under ten times. DNA for the CDR3: TGCAGTGCCCTTGTCCCTTTACACACAGATACGCAGTATTTT. Amino acids: CSALVPLHTDTQYF. The V call is TRBV20-1, the J call TRBJ2-3; unclear D gene. The germline gives CDR1 DFQATT, CDR2 SNEGSKA (reference sequence). Trimming pared 6 bases from V and 2 bases from J, leaving 15 bases between. This CDR3 contains 14 residues.

In its sample, this clonotype was seen once. The gene calls are TRBV5-1 and TRBJ1-1, with D possibly matching TRBD1 (5 bases). Germline values: CDR1 SGHRS, CDR2 YFSETQ. Deletions cut 0 bases from V and 7 bases from J, with 16 bases between. CDR3 length equals 15 residues. The CDR3 sequence is CASSLARVRAGEAFF. The CDR3, as DNA: TGCGCCAGCAGCTTGGCCAGGGTGAGGGCGGGTGAAGCTTTCTTT.